This T cell receptor (beta chain) comes out of a study of T-cell memory formation after mild COVID-19 (dated by TCRdb to about 2021). For the wider study: Most TCR sequence clusters were specific to one of the two donors. The cohort comprised two young, previously healthy adult volunteers, one female and one male. T-cell clones expanding and contracting after mild COVID-19 in two donors were tracked by longitudinal TCRalpha and TCRbeta repertoire sequencing.

The reads were generated on an Illumina NovaSeq 6000. Using 5'RACE with constant-segment primers, TCRalpha and TCRbeta cDNA libraries were constructed, with sample barcodes and unique molecular identifiers added in the process. RNA was extracted from every sample with Trizol reagent. Library amplification was performed in two PCR steps, and a second sample barcode and Illumina TruSeq adapters were introduced in the second step. The libraries were sequenced on an Illumina NovaSeq using 2 x 150 bp paired-end reads. The study's processing was this. Demultiplexing of reads and collapsing into UMI-guided consensus sequences were performed with migec v1.2.7. Using mixcr v2.1.11, UMI consensuses were aligned to TRA and TRB V and J templates and then assembled into clonotypes. A clonotype was counted as expanded or contracted only if both edgeR and NoisET called the change significant, with noise models trained on biological replicates. edgeR calls used a false discovery rate-adjusted p below 0.01 and a log2 fold-change threshold of 1. As an exploratory analysis of dynamics, PCA with hierarchical clustering was applied to max-normalized trajectories of the 1000 most abundant clonotypes. Separately sequenced CD4+ and CD8+ repertoires were used to assign the CD4 or CD8 phenotype of responding clones. TCRdb trimmed the raw reads at Q25, called clones with MiXCR and kept productive beta chains. Each entry merges the rows of one CDR3 protein and shows their most common DNA and genes. The authors' filters were not applied to this entry. A total of about 340,000 distinct CDR3 sequences appear in this sample, approximately 22% of them only once. The ten largest clones represent over 20% of the sample.

Measured from the cysteine to the phenylalanine, the CDR3 is 15 residues long. Of the read, only the CDR3 DNA is kept; its 45 bases are in frame from base 1. V is pruned by 4 bases and J by 5 bases, leaving 7 bases of the junction without a gene match. Based on the germline V gene (reference sequence), the CDR1 and CDR2 sequences are SGHKS and YYEKEE. This clonotype was found a few times. What antigen it recognizes has not been identified. Base qualities are not provided; no much larger clone lies one nucleotide away. Ficoll-Paque density gradient centrifugation was used to isolate PBMCs. The research as a whole found: Some responding clones were detected in pre-infection memory, which suggested that pre-existing cross-reactive memory T cells had joined the SARS-CoV-2 response. Whether the second-wave clones peaking on day 37 were SARS-CoV-2 specific was not confirmed. Clones contracting from day 15 to 85 had balanced CD4/CD8 phenotypes, while a second wave expanding from day 15 to 37 was biased towards CD4+. Only a couple of mild cases were covered by the study, and larger cohorts that include severe cases with pre-infection samples were considered necessary. Contracting CD4+ clones were found mainly in CM and EM memory subsets, while CD8+ clones were enriched in EMRA.

The TCR was taken from a man between 18 and 35 years old who had mild COVID-19 (a few samples of this study predate the infection). The sample titles of this study are shuffled in the database, so cell type and time point are left out; the donor was told from shared clones. The chain employs TRBV5-5 and TRBJ2-1, with 9 junctional bases fitting TRBD2. The sample comprised PBMCs or a T cell subset sorted from them (not recorded which). The CDR3 protein is CASSPVVAGDNEQFF. The base sequence is TGTGCCAGCAGCCCTGTGGTAGCGGGGGACAATGAGCAGTTCTTC.